Below, 17 T cell receptor beta chains from the same sample are listed, as sequenced in a study of CD4+ T cells in melanoma. Assay used: immunoSEQ multiplex PCR; TCRdb lists only in-frame clones, some missing. The table lists about 11,000 clones, approximately 71% of them singletons. Sequences were obtained from cells from a culture (not recorded whether cultured in vitro). Receptors originate from a human donor with melanoma.

This chain links TRBV5-6 with TRBJ2-2; D is ambiguous. The CDR3 loop spans 15 amino acids. The V end lost 2 bases, the J end lost 4 bases, and 12 bases lay between the germline ends. Germline V gives CDR1 SGHDT, CDR2 YYEEEE. The DNA for the CDR3 is TGTGCCAGCAGCTTACGAACTCCGGTCACCGGGGAGCTGTTTTTT. Amino acids: CASSLRTPVTGELFF.

CDR3 sequence: CATQRGASGDGETQYF. The CDR3, as DNA: TGTGCCACCCAGCGGGGGGCGAGCGGGGATGGAGAGACCCAGTACTTC. This chain joins TRBV11-2 and TRBJ2-5; 9 nucleotides agree with TRBD2. Germline V gives CDR1 SGHAT, CDR2 FQNNGV. Germline trimming cut 10 bases from V and 4 bases from J; bases unmatched to any gene: 16. The CDR3 spans 16 residues.

The chain uses TRBV15 and TRBJ1-1; D is uncertain. From germline, CDR1 is LNHNV and CDR2 YYDKDF (reference sequence). Trimming left V 0 bases short and J 1 base short, with 9 bases between. The CDR3 covers 15 residues. The chain's CDR3 is CATSRERHTNTEAFF. The DNA of the CDR3 is TGTGCCACCAGCAGAGAACGTCATACGAACACTGAAGCTTTCTTT. Full variable domain (rest looked up from reference TRBV15 and TRBJ1-1): DAMVIQNPRYQVTQFGKPVTLSCSQTLNHNVMYWYQQKSSQAPKLLFHYYDKDFNNEADTPDNFQSRRPNTSFCFLDIRSPGLGDTAMYLCATSRERHTNTEAFFGQGTRLTVV.

This clone was seen only a few times. J is TRBJ2-7 and V is TRBV4-2; 7 bases match TRBD1. CDR3 length: 15 amino acids. Losses at the gene ends were 1 base for V and 0 bases for J; bases not matched to a gene: 3. Germline values: CDR1 LGHNA, CDR2 YNFKEQ. The DNA of the CDR3 is TGTGCCAGCAGCCAAGCCGACAGGGACTCCTACGAGCAGTACTTC. Its translation is CASSQADRDSYEQYF.

The chain employs TRBV7-2 and TRBJ2-5; 11 bases are a match to TRBD2. This CDR3 is built from 17 residues. V lost 4 bases and J lost 11; bases outside the gene matches: 18. Germline V gene data show CDR1 as SGHTA and CDR2 as FQGNSA. The CDR3 sequence is CASSSRVGSGGAGEQYF. The CDR3 DNA is TGTGCCAGCAGCTCTCGCGTCGGTAGCGGGGGGGCCGGAGAGCAGTACTTC.

The chain employs TRBV6-5 and TRBJ1-2; 9 positions agree with TRBD1. This CDR3 region has 14 residues. The V segment lost 6 bases and the J segment 4 bases; nucleotides outside the gene matches: 6. CDR1 and CDR2 (germline): MNHEY, SVGAGI. CDR3 coding DNA: TGTGCCAGCAGCAAGGACAGGGGCCTCTATGGCTACACCTTC. It yields the protein CASSKDRGLYGYTF.

The chain joins TRBV14 to TRBJ2-2; a possible D gene is TRBD1 (6 bases). This CDR3 contains 13 residues. The germline V and J ends were trimmed by 5 bases and 7 bases, with 11 bases remaining between them. The germline V gene encodes CDR1 SGHDN and CDR2 FVKESK. Written as DNA, the CDR3 is TGTGCCAGCAGCAGACAGGACCTCGGGGAGCTGTTTTTT. Its translation is CASSRQDLGELFF.

This clone showed up just a few times. The rearrangement links TRBV4-1 to TRBJ2-7, with 7 nucleotides matching TRBD2. V lost 8 bases to trimming and J lost 2 bases; unmatched junction nucleotides: 15. CDR3 length equals 16 residues. Germline V gene data show CDR1 as MGHRA and CDR2 as YSYEKL. The CDR3 protein is CASSTIRGVTTYEQYF. In DNA form, the CDR3 reads TGCGCCAGCTCCACTATCCGGGGGGTGACGACCTACGAGCAGTACTTC.

CDR3 DNA: TGCAGCGTTGAAAACAGGGGGCATAAACTTTGGGGCTACACCTTC. Translating it yields CSVENRGHKLWGYTF. The V call is TRBV29-1, the J call TRBJ1-2; 9 bases are a match to TRBD1. The CDR3 has 15 amino acids. CDR1 is SQVTM, CDR2 ANQGSEA, per germline. With V trimmed by 2 bases and J by 8 bases, 12 bases remained unmatched.

This clone has a single count. The chain uses TRBV5-1 and TRBJ1-1; D is possibly TRBD1 (6 bases). The V end lost 4 bases, the J end lost 4 bases, and 14 bases lay between the germline ends. Germline assignment: CDR1 SGHRS and CDR2 YFSETQ. The CDR3 consists of 14 residues. CDR3 bases: TGCGCCAGCAGCACCTCACAGGGATCCACTGAAGCTTTCTTT. Amino acids: CASSTSQGSTEAFF. Combining the CDR3 with reference TRBV5-1 and TRBJ1-1 gives the whole variable domain KAGVTQTPRYLIKTRGQQVTLSCSPISGHRSVSWYQQTPGQGLQFLFEYFSETQRNKGNFPGRFSGRQFSNSRSEMNVSTLELGDSALYLCASSTSQGSTEAFFGQGTRLTVV.

V and J are TRBV19 and TRBJ2-3; D ambiguous. This CDR3 region has 13 residues. Trimming took off 9 bases at V and 1 base at J, with 11 bases between the two ends. Germline CDR1 and CDR2: LNHDA and SQIVND (reference sequence). The CDR3 here is CARVALGTDTQYF. In nucleotides, the CDR3 is TGTGCCAGGGTAGCTTTGGGCACAGATACGCAGTATTTT.

The sample holds a few counts of this clone. The genes are TRBV19 and TRBJ1-6; D remains ambiguous. The CDR3 consists of 14 residues. The germline V gene encodes CDR1 LNHDA and CDR2 SQIVND (reference sequence). Trimming removed 8 bases at V and 0 bases at J, with 8 bases between. The CDR3 bases are TGTGCCAGTGGACGGAGCTCCTATAATTCACCCCTCCACTTT. Protein: CASGRSSYNSPLHF.

This clone was counted a single time. J is TRBJ1-4 and V is TRBV9; D is undetermined. V was pared by 0 bases and J by 6 bases, with 9 bases between. CDR3 length: 14 amino acids. Germline CDR1 SGDLS, CDR2 YYNGEE. CDR3 sequence (DNA): TGTGCCAGCAGCGTAGATGAAGGTGATGAAAAACTGTTTTTT. It yields the protein CASSVDEGDEKLFF.

In this sample, this clone turned up once. V gene TRBV19 combines with J gene TRBJ1-1; D is uncertain. V was clipped by 4 bases and J by 0 bases, with 9 bases between them. Germline lookup yields CDR1 LNHDA and CDR2 SQIVND (reference sequence). The CDR3 runs 14 residues. CDR3 bases: TGTGCCAGTAGTAAGGCAAGAATGAACACTGAAGCTTTCTTT. Its protein is CASSKARMNTEAFF.

The CDR3 DNA sequence: TGTGCCAGCAGCTCGTCCCGGGGGAACAATGAGCAGTTCTTC. Translation: CASSSSRGNNEQFF. This chain connects TRBV11-2 to TRBJ2-1, with a possible D match to TRBD2 (6 bases). The CDR3 totals 14 residues. Deletions cut 4 bases from V and 5 bases from J, with 12 bases between. CDR1 is SGHAT and CDR2 is FQNNGV in the germline V gene.

The gene calls are TRBV5-8 and TRBJ2-6; no reliable D call. There are 13 residues in the CDR3. Germline V lookup: CDR1 SGHTS, CDR2 YDEGEE. Trimming cost V 2 bases and J 0 bases, with 0 bases left between them. The CDR3 loop reads CASSFSGANVLTF. CDR3 nucleotides: TGTGCCAGCAGCTTCTCTGGGGCCAACGTCCTGACTTTC.

The rearrangement uses TRBV14 and TRBJ1-4, with D possibly matching TRBD1 (5 bases). This CDR3 is 15 amino acids long. V lost 4 bases and J 5 bases, leaving 14 bases between the germline ends. Per the germline V gene, CDR1 is SGHDN and CDR2 is FVKESK. This chain's CDR3 is CASSRDSRRNEKLFF. Written as DNA, the CDR3 is TGTGCCAGCAGCCGAGACAGCCGCAGGAATGAAAAACTGTTTTTT.